This T cell receptor (beta chain) stems from a study of T-cell reconstitution after alpha-beta-depleted transplantation in children. Germline V CDR1 and CDR2: SQVTM, ANQGSEA. The CDR3 consists of 15 residues. The germline V and J ends were trimmed by 1 base and 2 bases, with 12 bases remaining between them. The TCRbeta library incorporated unique molecular identifiers. TCRdb re-called the PCR reads with MiXCR, one entry per CDR3 protein. The sample records over 550,000 distinct CDR3 sequences, roughly 10% being singletons. This TCR was recovered from a human donor who donated a stem cell graft to a child with acute myeloid leukemia. This chain links TRBV29-1 with TRBJ1-3, with a possible D match to TRBD1 (6 bases). The source was PBMCs from the stem cell graft donor, collected from the stem cell graft. The CDR3, as DNA: TGCAGCGTTGAAGTACAGGGACATACTGGAAACACCATATATTTT. Protein sequence: CSVEVQGHTGNTIYF.